The 20 T cell receptor beta chains reported below all come from one sample, sequenced in a study of T-cell reconstitution after alpha-beta-depleted transplantation in children. These receptors' antigens are unknown. Researchers prepared the TCRbeta library using unique molecular identifiers, the study reports. TCRdb passed the PCR reads through MiXCR, listing each CDR3 protein once. Of 250,000 to 300,000 distinct CDR3 sequences in the sample, roughly 7.8% were seen once. Study-wide results and caveats: Most T-cell counts and diversity one year after the transplant came from T cells that were newly produced.

The input for sequencing was peripheral blood, taken 360 days after TCRalphabeta/CD19-depleted stem cell transplant. These receptors all stem from a female patient aged 2-9 years who had a stem cell transplant for Fanconi anemia, so the T cells may come from the graft donor.

In this sample, this clonotype turned up a few times. The gene calls are TRBV20-1 and TRBJ2-3; possible D gene TRBD2, 7 bases. V lost 0 bases and J 2 bases, leaving 21 bases between the germline ends. The CDR3 runs 18 residues. Germline CDR1 DFQATT, CDR2 SNEGSKA (reference sequence). The CDR3 spells CSARDPRGASHNTDTQYF. In DNA, the CDR3 is TGCAGTGCTAGAGATCCCCGGGGGGCTAGTCATAACACAGATACGCAGTATTTT.

This clonotype was observed many times. The chain joins TRBV3-1 to TRBJ2-1; 7 positions agree with TRBD2. The CDR3 sequence is 17 residues long. Unmatched junction bases numbered 13, after V lost 3 bases and J lost 5 bases. The germline V gene has CDR1 LGHDT and CDR2 YNNKEL (reference sequence). CDR3: CASSQDPSGVVNNEQFF. The CDR3 DNA follows: TGTGCCAGCAGCCAGGATCCGAGCGGGGTGGTCAACAATGAGCAGTTCTTC.

This clonotype occurred many times. The chain combines TRBV29-1 with TRBJ2-3; TRBD2 aligns across 12 bases. Losses at the gene ends were 6 bases for V and 2 bases for J; bases not matched to a gene: 3. The CDR3 length is 14 residues. Germline-derived CDR1 and CDR2 are SQVTM and ANQGSEA. CDR3 loop: CSVRLAGATDTQYF. CDR3 sequence (DNA): TGCAGCGTCCGACTAGCGGGGGCCACAGATACGCAGTATTTT.

Many counts were recorded for this clonotype. This CDR3 reads CASSLGRGDGSPLHF. The CDR3 region has the DNA TGTGCCAGCAGCTTAGGCAGGGGTGACGGGTCACCCCTCCACTTT. The V and J genes are TRBV7-2 and TRBJ1-6, with TRBD1 as a possible D gene (6 bases). CDR1 is SGHTA and CDR2 is FQGNSA in the germline V gene. The CDR3 is made up of 15 amino acids. V dropped 1 base and J dropped 10 bases, with 14 bases sitting between them.

The V call is TRBV16, the J call TRBJ1-1; D not certain. Per the germline V gene, CDR1 is KGHSY and CDR2 is FQNENV. This CDR3 has 12 amino acids. V shed 0 bases and J shed 6 bases, with 5 bases lying between them. CDR3 coding DNA: TGTGCCAGCAGCCAATCTAGAGCTGAAGCTTTCTTT. It encodes CASSQSRAEAFF. The entire variable domain, with the rest obtained from reference TRBV16 and TRBJ1-1, is as follows: GEEVAQTPKHLVRGEGQKAKLYCAPIKGHSYVFWYQQVLKNEFKFLISFQNENVFDETGMPKERFSAKCLPNSPCSLEIQATKLEDSAVYFCASSQSRAEAFFGQGTRLTVV.

The rearrangement uses TRBV7-2 and TRBJ2-7; D may match TRBD1 or TRBD2 (6 bases each). V was clipped by 4 bases and J by 3 bases, with 16 bases between them. This CDR3 region has 15 residues. Looked up from germline, CDR1 is SGHTA and CDR2 is FQGNSA. The CDR3 sequence is CASSSQGGGLYEQYV. The CDR3 DNA reads TGTGCCAGCAGCTCCCAAGGTGGGGGGCTCTACGAGCAGTACGTC.

The V call is TRBV7-2, the J call TRBJ2-5; D remains ambiguous. The CDR3 runs to 13 residues. The germline CDR1 and CDR2 sequences are SGHTA and FQGNSA. V lost 0 bases and J 4 bases, leaving 6 bases between the germline ends. CDR3 region: CASSLAHRETQYF. Here the CDR3 DNA reads TGTGCCAGCAGCTTAGCACACAGAGAGACCCAGTACTTC.

This clonotype was recorded many times. The V gene is TRBV10-3, the J gene TRBJ1-1; TRBD1 agrees at 8 bases. Germline CDR1 reads ENHRY; CDR2 reads SYGVKD. The CDR3 has 17 amino acids. V lost 4 bases to trimming and J lost 7 bases; unmatched junction nucleotides: 17. In DNA, the CDR3 is TGTGCCATCAGTGGAAACAGGGGGATTAGTACCGTCGATGAAGCTTTCTTT. Translating gives CAISGNRGISTVDEAFF.

At least ten counts were recorded for this clonotype. V and J are TRBV10-3 and TRBJ2-3, with 7 nucleotides matching TRBD2. CDR3 length: 15 residues. V dropped 3 bases and J dropped 6; count of bases not matched to a gene: 9. Germline values: CDR1 ENHRY, CDR2 SYGVKD. CDR3 in amino acids: CAISDSGPFGDTQYF. CDR3 DNA: TGTGCCATCAGTGATAGCGGGCCCTTCGGGGATACGCAGTATTTT.

This clonotype has at least ten counts. This chain uses TRBV29-1 with TRBJ1-2; 7 bases map to TRBD1. The CDR3 has 13 residues. The junction had 15 bases not matched to a gene; V was cut back by 7 bases and J by 10 bases. Per the germline V gene, CDR1 is SQVTM and CDR2 is ANQGSEA. DNA of the CDR3: TGCAGCGCCCTTTCCGGGACAGCAGACGACTACACCTTC. Translated, it gives CSALSGTADDYTF.

This clonotype has just a few counts. This chain links TRBV14 with TRBJ2-3; a weak D match, TRBD2 (7 bases). V gave up 3 bases and J gave up 2 bases, with 12 bases separating them. Germline assignment: CDR1 SGHDN and CDR2 FVKESK. The CDR3 spans 15 residues. The CDR3 protein is CASSQWAGATDTQYF. Written as DNA, the CDR3 is TGTGCCAGCAGCCAGTGGGCGGGGGCCACAGATACGCAGTATTTT.

This clonotype was seen ten or more times. The rearrangement links TRBV7-2 to TRBJ2-3, with D possibly matching TRBD2 (7 bases). The CDR3 has 15 residues. Trimming removed 1 base at V and 5 bases at J, with 13 bases between. Germline V gene sequence: CDR1 SGHTA, CDR2 FQGNSA. For the CDR3, the DNA is TGTGCCAGCAGCTTAGTCGGGGGAGGGGGAGATACGCAGTATTTT. Translating it yields CASSLVGGGGDTQYF.

This clonotype was seen repeatedly, ten times or more. This chain links TRBV7-2 with TRBJ1-3, with 7 bases identical to TRBD1. J lost 2 bases, V lost 0 bases, and 4 bases had no gene match. The CDR3 totals 16 residues. Germline V gene sequence: CDR1 SGHTA, CDR2 FQGNSA. The DNA for the CDR3 is TGTGCCAGCAGCTTAGCGGGGACAGTGACTGGAAACACCATATATTTT. Its translation: CASSLAGTVTGNTIYF.

This clonotype has ten or more counts. The gene calls are TRBV4-2 and TRBJ1-1; tentatively, D is TRBD1 (6 bases). The V end lost 1 base, the J end lost 5 bases, and 11 bases lay between the germline ends. The CDR3 has 14 amino acids. Germline V gene sequence: CDR1 LGHNA, CDR2 YNFKEQ. CDR3 residues: CASSQVGGRTEAFF. DNA of the CDR3: TGTGCCAGCAGCCAAGTCGGGGGCCGAACTGAAGCTTTCTTT.

This clonotype was counted a few times. The V and J genes are TRBV6-5 and TRBJ2-7; 11 nucleotides match TRBD2. Germline V gene lookup returns CDR1 MNHEY and CDR2 SVGAGI. This CDR3 has 15 residues. Trimming took 5 bases from V and 4 from J; bases not matched to a gene: 7. The CDR3 spells CASSTGTSGRYEQYF. In nucleotides, the CDR3 is TGTGCCAGCAGTACTGGGACTAGCGGAAGGTACGAGCAGTACTTC.

This clonotype was detected many times. The CDR3 nucleotides read TGTGCCAGCACCATGACCGGGGAGCTGTTTTTT. Translation gives CASTMTGELFF. This chain connects TRBV7-2 to TRBJ2-2; no firm D call. In germline, CDR1 is SGHTA, CDR2 FQGNSA. The CDR3 loop spans 11 amino acids. V lost 7 bases and J 5 bases, leaving 5 bases between the germline ends.

This clonotype was found many times. The gene calls are TRBV20-1 and TRBJ1-2; TRBD1 aligns across 8 bases. CDR3 size: 15 residues. Trimming cost V 4 bases and J 3 bases; bases outside gene matches: 10. Germline CDR1 is DFQATT and CDR2 is SNEGSKA (reference sequence). This chain's CDR3 is CSATKPGQDHYGYTF. The CDR3 DNA reads TGCAGTGCTACTAAACCGGGACAGGACCACTATGGCTACACCTTC.

By sample share, this clonotype is medium-sized (0.01 to 0.1%). The chain has TRBV15 and TRBJ1-5; D is unresolved. V was trimmed by 3 bases and J by 4 bases, leaving 4 bases between them. The CDR3 extends over 12 amino acids. Germline V gene data show CDR1 as LNHNV and CDR2 as YYDKDF (reference sequence). CDR3 region: CATSSINQPQHF. The CDR3, as DNA: TGTGCCACCAGCAGCATAAATCAGCCCCAGCATTTT.

The rearrangement links TRBV7-2 to TRBJ1-3; no clear D gene. There are 15 residues in the CDR3. Per the germline V gene, CDR1 is SGHTA and CDR2 is FQGNSA. V lost 5 bases, J lost 3 bases, and 14 bases lay in between. Here the CDR3 reads CASSPRRVYGNTIYF. The CDR3 nucleotides read TGTGCCAGCAGCCCTCGGAGGGTCTATGGAAACACCATATATTTT.

About this clonotype itself: Possible read error: a much larger clone is one base away. This chain links TRBV11-3 with TRBJ2-3, with D unclear. Germline CDR1 and CDR2: SGHNT and YENEEA. This CDR3 is built from 14 residues. Here the CDR3 DNA reads TGTGCCAGCAGCTTAGGGCTGGGGTTAGATACGCAGAATTTT. It specifies CASSLGLGLDTQNF.